This TCR beta chain was found in a study of cytomegalovirus exposure and HLA in healthy donors. Overall study context: Among the roughly 370 genotyped donors, 70% to 85% were placed in the Caucasian-associated ancestry cluster.

General study findings and limits: Highest at DRB1 and lowest at HLA-C, TCR association rates differed among HLA loci in a later analysis.

The CDR3 has 14 amino acids. Per the germline V gene, CDR1 is SGHDN and CDR2 is FVKESK. Trimming left V 4 bases short and J 2 bases short, with 8 bases between. In this sample, this clone turned up a few times. Its antigen is unidentified. At sampling all donors were nominally healthy, likely with unrecorded immune exposures. Both 60 Vbeta primers and 13 Jbeta primers went into the PCR. Produced via immunoSEQ multiplex PCR; TCRdb's table is partial and in-frame only. The profile covers around 61,000 clones, with around 90% appearing a single time and approximately 1.5% taken by the ten largest. Sequences were obtained from PBMCs. The V and J genes are TRBV14 and TRBJ2-2; no clear D. The source is a man aged 30 to 45 in good health and CMV-seropositive. DNA for the CDR3: TGTGCCAGCAGCCTATACAGAAACACCGGGGAGCTGTTTTTT. Encoded protein: CASSLYRNTGELFF.